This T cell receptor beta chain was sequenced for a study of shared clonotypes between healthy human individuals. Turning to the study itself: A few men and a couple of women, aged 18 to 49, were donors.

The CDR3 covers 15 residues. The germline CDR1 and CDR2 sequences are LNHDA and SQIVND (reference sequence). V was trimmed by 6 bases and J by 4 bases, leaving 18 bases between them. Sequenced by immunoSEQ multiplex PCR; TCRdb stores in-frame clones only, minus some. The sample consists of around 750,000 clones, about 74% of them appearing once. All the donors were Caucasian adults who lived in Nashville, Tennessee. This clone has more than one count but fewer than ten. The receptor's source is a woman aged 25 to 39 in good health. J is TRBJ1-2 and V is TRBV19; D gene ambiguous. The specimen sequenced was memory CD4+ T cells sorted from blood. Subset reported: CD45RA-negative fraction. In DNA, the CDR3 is TGTGCCAGTAGCCTGGTGAAGGCGGGGAGCTATGGCTACACCTTC. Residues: CASSLVKAGSYGYTF.